This entry lists 25 T cell receptor beta chains sequenced from one sample in a study of T cells in placental villitis. Notes on the study in general: Median clonality was approximately 0.061 in villitis of unknown etiology placentae versus around 0.0056 in controls.

The immunoSEQ assay was v4. Here immunoSEQ multiplex PCR was the method, and the copy in TCRdb shows in-frame clones only, minus some. The sample carries about 1,500 clones, around 83% recorded once. These TCRs' antigens remain unknown. Sequencing input: placental tissue containing maternal and fetal cells. The receptors derive from a human patient with villitis of unknown etiology; the placental T cells may come from both mother and fetus.

V usage is TRBV12-3 or TRBV12-4 and J usage is TRBJ2-7, with D hard to call. Trimming shortened V by 6 bases and J by 4 bases, and 13 bases separated the two germline ends. This CDR3 is 13 amino acids long. The CDR3 reads CASSPLTRYEQYF. In nucleotides, the CDR3 is TGTGCCAGCAGCCCCTTGACTCGGTACGAGCAGTACTTC.

Comments on this clone: This same CDR3 is encoded by further DNA sequences in the sample. CDR3 protein: CASSVDSGGGTEAFF. The CDR3 DNA reads TGTGCCAGCAGCGTAGACTCGGGGGGAGGAACTGAAGCTTTCTTT. The chain combines TRBV9 with TRBJ1-1; TRBD1 might be the D (5 bases). V was trimmed by 0 bases and J by 5 bases, leaving 14 bases between them. CDR3 length: 15 amino acids. The germline gives CDR1 SGDLS, CDR2 YYNGEE.

This clone was detected only a few times. The CDR3 is CASSDPRPSPVQETQYF. The CDR3 DNA reads as TGTGCCAGCAGTGATCCCCGCCCTAGCCCTGTACAAGAGACCCAGTACTTC. The chain is built from TRBV25-1 and TRBJ2-5; weak D call: TRBD2 (5 bases). The CDR3 is made up of 17 amino acids. The germline V gene has CDR1 MGHDK and CDR2 SYGVNS. Trimming cost V 3 bases and J 2 bases, with 19 bases left between them.

Only one count was recorded for this clone. The rearrangement links TRBV21-1 to TRBJ2-6; the D call of TRBD1 is as the table states it, not checked on the DNA. TRBV21-1 is shown as a pseudogene. The CDR3 runs to 11 residues. The CDR3 region is CAQCGANVLTF. CDR3 sequence (DNA): TGTGCACAGTGCGGGGCCAACGTCCTGACTTTC.

The chain links TRBV9 to TRBJ1-1; the D gene is possibly TRBD1 (5 bases). Deletions cut 4 bases from V and 1 base from J, with 17 bases between. The CDR3 has 16 residues. Germline lookup yields CDR1 SGDLS and CDR2 YYNGEE. CDR3 bases: TGTGCCAGCAGCCTATACGGTGGTCAGGGGAACACTGAAGCTTTCTTT. This gives the protein CASSLYGGQGNTEAFF.

The chain recombines TRBV2 with TRBJ2-7; D possibly corresponds to TRBD2 (5 bases). The V gene's germline CDR1 is SNHLY and CDR2 FYNNEI. Trimming stripped 3 bases from V and 3 bases from J, with 9 bases between. This CDR3 is 13 amino acids long. The CDR3 reads CASSDGDYYEQYF. The CDR3 DNA reads as TGTGCCAGCAGTGACGGGGATTACTACGAGCAGTACTTC. Based on the CDR3 plus reference TRBV2 and TRBJ2-7, the full variable domain is EPEVTQTPSHQVTQMGQEVILRCVPISNHLYFYWYRQILGQKVEFLVSFYNNEISEKSEIFDDQFSVERPDGSNFTLKIRSTKLEDSAMYFCASSDGDYYEQYFGPGTRLTVT.

The chain employs TRBV5-1 and TRBJ2-2, with D uncertain. CDR1 and CDR2 (germline): SGHRS, YFSETQ. The CDR3 runs 12 residues. V was pared by 6 bases and J by 2 bases, with 5 bases between. The CDR3 reads CASNRNTGELFF. As DNA, the CDR3 is TGCGCCAGCAACAGAAACACCGGGGAGCTGTTTTTT.

This clone was counted a single time. The rearrangement links TRBV24-1 to TRBJ2-5; 11 bases line up with TRBD1. CDR3 length: 16 residues. V dropped 3 bases and J dropped 1; count of bases not matched to a gene: 3. Germline assignment: CDR1 KGHDR and CDR2 SFDVKD. CDR3 DNA sequence: TGTGCCACCAGTGATCCCGGGACAGGGGGCCAAGAGACCCAGTACTTC. As protein: CATSDPGTGGQETQYF.

V usage is TRBV28 and J usage is TRBJ1-5, with 8 bases matching TRBD1. J lost 9 bases, V lost 8 bases, and 12 bases had no gene match. Germline CDR1 reads MDHEN; CDR2 reads SYDVKM. The CDR3 sequence is 14 residues long. CDR3 residues: CASADRGAGRPQHF. The CDR3 DNA reads as TGTGCCAGCGCCGACAGGGGCGCAGGTCGGCCCCAGCATTTT. Full variable domain (outside the CDR3, taken from reference TRBV28 and TRBJ1-5): DVKVTQSSRYLVKRTGEKVFLECVQDMDHENMFWYRQDPGLGLRLIYFSYDVKMKEKGDIPEGYSVSREKKERFSLILESASTNQTSMYLCASADRGAGRPQHFGDGTRLSIL.

Concerning this clone: Other DNA sequences of this sample code for an identical CDR3. This sequence joins TRBV9 and TRBJ1-6, with unresolved D. The CDR3 totals 17 residues. Per the germline V gene, CDR1 is SGDLS and CDR2 is YYNGEE. V gave up 0 bases and J gave up 3 bases, with 13 bases separating them. This CDR3 is CASSVAPADVYNSPLHF. DNA of the CDR3: TGTGCCAGCAGCGTAGCGCCCGCAGACGTCTATAATTCACCCCTCCACTTT.

This clone was observed once. This chain joins TRBV12-5 and TRBJ1-2; D remains unclear. Germline loops: CDR1 LGHNT, CDR2 FRNRAP. The CDR3 extends over 13 amino acids. V was trimmed by 6 bases and J by 3 bases, leaving 11 bases between them. In DNA, the CDR3 is TGTGCTAGTGGCCTTGACGCAGACTATGGCTACACCTTC. As protein: CASGLDADYGYTF.

The J gene is TRBJ1-1, the V gene TRBV7-8, with D tentatively TRBD1 (5 bases). This CDR3 is 14 amino acids long. The germline V gene has CDR1 SGHVS and CDR2 FQNEAQ. V gave up 1 base and J gave up 6 bases, with 12 bases separating them. The CDR3 DNA reads TGTGCCAGCAGCTTAGGGCCAGGGAATGCTGAAGCTTTCTTT. It encodes CASSLGPGNAEAFF.

The V and J genes are TRBV28 and TRBJ2-7; 7 positions match TRBD1. This CDR3 has 15 residues. The V gene's germline CDR1 is MDHEN and CDR2 SYDVKM. Losses at the gene ends were 6 bases for V and 1 base for J; bases not matched to a gene: 9. As DNA, the CDR3 is TGTGCCAGCAGCCCGAGAGGGGGCAGGTCCTACGAGCAGTACTTC. Translated: CASSPRGGRSYEQYF.

The genes are TRBV4-1 and TRBJ1-1; D ambiguous. Trimming shortened V by 3 bases and J by 0 bases, and 8 bases separated the two germline ends. Germline values: CDR1 MGHRA, CDR2 YSYEKL. The CDR3 is 14 residues long. CDR3 sequence reads: CASSHEVMNTEAFF. For the CDR3, the DNA is TGCGCCAGCAGCCATGAGGTAATGAACACTGAAGCTTTCTTT.

Only one count was recorded for this clone. The rearrangement links TRBV5-5 to TRBJ2-7; 9 bases map to TRBD1. In germline, CDR1 is SGHKS, CDR2 YYEKEE (reference sequence). After removal of 3 bases from V and 3 bases from J, the junction contained 7 bases not matched to a gene. There are 15 residues in the CDR3. CDR3 sequence reads: CASSCRDRVNYEQYF. CDR3 DNA sequence: TGTGCCAGCAGCTGCCGGGACAGGGTTAACTACGAGCAGTACTTC.

Here the CDR3 DNA reads TGCGCCAGCAGCCAAATTATCGGCGTAACCTACGAGCAGTACTTC. Amino acids: CASSQIIGVTYEQYF. This rearrangement joins TRBV4-1 to TRBJ2-7; no definite D call. The V end lost 2 bases, the J end lost 2 bases, and 13 bases lay between the germline ends. CDR3 size: 15 residues. CDR1 MGHRA and CDR2 YSYEKL come from the germline V gene.

V and J are TRBV19 and TRBJ1-2, with 11 bases matching TRBD1. The CDR3 covers 17 residues. The ends lost 4 bases at V and 0 bases at J; junction bases unmatched: 7. The germline V gene has CDR1 LNHDA and CDR2 SQIVND (reference sequence). The CDR3 sequence is CASSTGGQGVTNYGYTF. CDR3 nucleotides: TGTGCCAGTAGTACCGGGGGACAGGGGGTGACTAACTATGGCTACACCTTC.

As to this clone: Other DNA variants within this sample encode the same CDR3. The chain is built from TRBV5-4 and TRBJ1-2; 9 nucleotides agree with TRBD1. CDR1 is SGHNT and CDR2 is YYREEE in the germline V gene (reference sequence). This CDR3 has 13 residues. The V segment lost 4 bases and the J segment 8 bases; nucleotides outside the gene matches: 6. In DNA, the CDR3 is TGTGCCAGCAGCCTACAGGGGGCGCGCGGCTACACCTTC. It translates to CASSLQGARGYTF. Supplemented by reference TRBV5-4 and TRBJ1-2, the full variable domain reads ETGVTQSPTHLIKTRGQQVTLRCSSQSGHNTVSWYQQALGQGPQFIFQYYREEENGRGNFPPRFSGLQFPNYSSELNVNALELDDSALYLCASSLQGARGYTFGSGTRLTVV.

The gene calls are TRBV2 and TRBJ2-7, with 7 bases matching TRBD1. The V and J ends lost 8 bases and 3 bases, in that order; junction bases with no gene match: 7. The germline V gene encodes CDR1 SNHLY and CDR2 FYNNEI. The CDR3 totals 13 residues. The CDR3 loop is CASGGQKFYEQYF. The DNA for the CDR3 is TGTGCCAGCGGGGGACAGAAGTTCTACGAGCAGTACTTC.

This clone was seen once. The genes are TRBV5-1 and TRBJ2-3; 10 bases are shared with TRBD2. Germline V gene data show CDR1 as SGHRS and CDR2 as YFSETQ. The CDR3 runs to 17 residues. With V trimmed by 1 base and J by 4 bases, 9 bases remained unmatched. The CDR3 sequence: CASSLSSSAGGPDTQYF. CDR3 in DNA: TGCGCCAGCAGCTTGTCCTCCTCAGCGGGGGGGCCAGATACGCAGTATTTT.

This chain links TRBV27 with TRBJ1-1; D gene uncertain. V lost 2 bases, J lost 1 base, and 5 bases lay in between. This CDR3 has 13 residues. Germline CDR1 and CDR2: MNHEY and SMNVEV (reference sequence). Here the CDR3 reads CASSLAGNTEAFF. The CDR3 DNA reads as TGTGCCAGCAGTTTAGCAGGGAACACTGAAGCTTTCTTT.

The chain couples TRBV4-1 to TRBJ2-5, with TRBD1 as a possible D gene (6 bases). This CDR3 is 14 amino acids long. The germline V gene has CDR1 MGHRA and CDR2 YSYEKL. V was shortened by 4 bases and J by 2 bases, with 11 bases between the two germline ends. CDR3 protein: CASSLPGQQETQYF. DNA of the CDR3: TGCGCCAGCAGCCTCCCGGGACAACAAGAGACCCAGTACTTC.

This clone has just one count. The chain has TRBV27 and TRBJ2-3; no clear D. Germline V gene sequence: CDR1 MNHEY, CDR2 SMNVEV (reference sequence). V dropped 2 bases and J dropped 4 bases, with 4 bases sitting between them. The CDR3 runs 12 residues. In nucleotides, the CDR3 is TGTGCCAGCAGTTTAAATTCAGATACGCAGTATTTT. Translated: CASSLNSDTQYF.

The gene calls are TRBV24-1 and TRBJ2-2; D is unclear. V was shortened by 0 bases and J by 10 bases, with 8 bases between the two germline ends. This CDR3 spans 13 amino acids. Germline V gene data show CDR1 as KGHDR and CDR2 as SFDVKD. The CDR3 DNA follows: TGTGCCACCAGTGATTTGTTGCGTAAGGAGCTGTTTTTT. Translated: CATSDLLRKELFF.

The chain couples TRBV5-6 to TRBJ1-2; 11 bases line up with TRBD1. The CDR3 covers 16 residues. The junction had 11 bases not matched to a gene; V was cut back by 4 bases and J by 6 bases. Germline V gene lookup returns CDR1 SGHDT and CDR2 YYEEEE. This CDR3 is CASSTLGQGADHGYTF. In nucleotides, the CDR3 is TGTGCCAGCAGCACACTAGGACAGGGGGCAGACCATGGCTACACCTTC.